Below, one TCR beta chain is given with its context. Its cognate antigen is unknown. The data were obtained in a study of early T cells in non-severe SARS-CoV-2 infection. Whole-study context: Unsorted whole-blood RNA was sequenced in bulk, leaving chains unpaired.

Overall study results and limits: Using VDJdb, the matching emphasized anti-spike CD8 responses while missing private and CD4 specificities.

The length of the CDR3 is 13 residues. The junction had 6 bases not matched to a gene; V was cut back by 5 bases and J by 5 bases. Attached unique molecular identifiers marked individual cDNA molecules. In TCRdb, the 5' RACE reads were re-called with MiXCR into one record per CDR3 protein. Of about 27,000 distinct CDR3 sequences listed, more than 4.5% are singletons. The genes are TRBV12-3 or TRBV12-4 and TRBJ2-7; TRBD1 aligns across 7 bases. The sequence derives from an adult who was a healthcare worker with PCR-confirmed SARS-CoV-2 infection or an uninfected control (not recorded which). The material sequenced was whole blood. Here the CDR3 DNA reads TGTGCCAGCAGTGTACAGGGGCGGGACGAGCAGTACTTC. Protein sequence: CASSVQGRDEQYF.